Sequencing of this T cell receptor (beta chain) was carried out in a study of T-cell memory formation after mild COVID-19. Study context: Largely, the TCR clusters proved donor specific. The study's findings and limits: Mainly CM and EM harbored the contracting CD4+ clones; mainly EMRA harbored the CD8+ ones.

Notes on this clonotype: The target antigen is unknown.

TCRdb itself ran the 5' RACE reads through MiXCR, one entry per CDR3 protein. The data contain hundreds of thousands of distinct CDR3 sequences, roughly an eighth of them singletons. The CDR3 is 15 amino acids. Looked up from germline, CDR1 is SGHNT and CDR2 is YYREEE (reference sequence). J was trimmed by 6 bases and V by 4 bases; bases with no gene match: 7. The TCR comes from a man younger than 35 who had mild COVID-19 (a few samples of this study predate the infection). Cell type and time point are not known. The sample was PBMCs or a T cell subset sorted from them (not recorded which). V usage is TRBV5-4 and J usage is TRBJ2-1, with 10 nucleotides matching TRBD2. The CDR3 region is CASSPYSGGLNEQFF. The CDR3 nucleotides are TGTGCCAGCAGCCCCTATAGCGGGGGGCTCAATGAGCAGTTCTTC.